This TCR beta chain was sequenced for a study of blood T cell repertoires in COVID-19. Study background: COVID-19 samples collected from the United States, Italy and Spain covered acute and convalescent phases. In each case, the material was cDNA or gDNA derived from T cells, B-cell-depleted T cells, or PBMCs.

Under the authors' procedure: For nucleated cells, counts were estimated from reference gene primer amplification. Using immunoSEQ multiplex PCR, the repertoire was profiled, and TCRdb retains in-frame clones only, with some absent. The V and J calls and clone size come from that table; D and trimming were worked out from the DNA. The sample has fewer than 300,000 clones, 65% to 90% seen once. This clone was counted only a few times. The identical CDR3 is also encoded by other nucleotide sequences in the sample. This CDR3 spans 15 amino acids. CDR1 and CDR2 from the germline V gene are LNHDA and SQIVND (reference sequence). The trim removed 3 bases at V and 4 bases at J, leaving 3 bases unmatched.

The clonotype comes from a man aged 50-59 years with active or convalescent COVID-19. The chain has TRBV19 and TRBJ1-2, with 12 bases lining up with TRBD1. Sequencing was performed on peripheral blood. The CDR3 DNA sequence: TGTGCCAGTAGTATCGGGACAGGGGGCGCCTATGGCTACACCTTC. Encoded protein: CASSIGTGGAYGYTF.